This T cell receptor (beta chain) derives from a study of patients and donors after allogeneic stem cell transplantation. MiXCR, run by TCRdb on the RT-PCR reads, gives a single entry per CDR3 protein. The table includes over 400,000 distinct CDR3 sequences, around 16% detected once. A few counts support this clonotype. V shed 5 bases and J 13 bases; nucleotides not matched to a gene: 5. This CDR3 has 12 residues. CDR1 and CDR2 (germline): SEHNR, FQNEAQ (reference sequence). Sequencing was carried out using blood, either unsorted or a sorted T cell fraction (not recorded which). The origin of this receptor is a human donor who was either an allogeneic HSCT recipient or a stem cell or donor lymphocyte infusion donor (not recorded which). It is not recorded whose cells these are; they may come from a transplant donor. The chain links TRBV7-9 to TRBJ2-1; 10 bases are a match to TRBD2. The CDR3 nucleotides read TGTGCCAGCAGCCTTAGCGGGAGGTCCCAGTTCTTC. This sequence encodes CASSLSGRSQFF.